Following are 10 T cell receptor beta chains from one sample sequenced in a study of blood T cell repertoires in COVID-19. Sequencing used immunoSEQ multiplex PCR; TCRdb keeps in-frame clones, though not all of them. The sample carries more than 300,000 clones, about nine tenths recorded once. Material: peripheral blood. These receptors originate from a woman aged 25 to 39 with COVID-19, enrolled during active disease.

Note on this clone: Within the sample, other DNA sequences also encode this same CDR3. The chain recombines TRBV3-1 (or the pseudogene TRBV3-2) with TRBJ2-3, with 7 bases matching TRBD2. Germline CDR1 reads LGHDT; CDR2 reads YNNKEL (reference sequence). The V gene end was trimmed by 4 bases and the J gene end by 1 base; junction bases not matched to a gene: 5. This CDR3 spans 15 amino acids. The CDR3 bases are TGTGCCAGCAGCCCTCGGCTAGCGGGCACAGATACGCAGTATTTT. Amino acid sequence: CASSPRLAGTDTQYF.

The chain recombines TRBV5-8 with TRBJ2-2, with 8 positions matching TRBD2. The CDR3 is 19 amino acids. The V gene's germline CDR1 is SGHTS and CDR2 YDEGEE. The V gene end was trimmed by 4 bases and the J gene end by 2 bases; junction bases not matched to a gene: 16. The CDR3 DNA reads TGTGCCAGCAGCGTCCACAATCCCATAGCGGGGACAAACACCGGGGAGCTGTTTTTT. This gives the protein CASSVHNPIAGTNTGELFF.

V usage is TRBV3-1 (or the pseudogene TRBV3-2) and J usage is TRBJ1-6; possible D gene TRBD1, 5 bases. The germline V gene has CDR1 LGHDT and CDR2 YNNKEL (reference sequence). CDR3 length equals 14 residues. Trimming cost V 5 bases and J 7 bases, with 12 bases left between them. Here the CDR3 DNA reads TGTGCCAGCAGCGCGACAGTTCGGAATTCACCCCTCCACTTT. Protein sequence: CASSATVRNSPLHF.

This chain uses TRBV15 with TRBJ1-1; D perhaps matches TRBD1 (5 bases). The length of the CDR3 is 13 residues. Deletions cut 9 bases from V and 0 bases from J, with 11 bases between. CDR1 and CDR2 from the germline V gene are LNHNV and YYDKDF (reference sequence). CDR3 DNA: TGTGCCACACGCACAGGCATGAACACTGAAGCTTTCTTT. The encoded protein is CATRTGMNTEAFF. Combining the CDR3 with reference TRBV15 and TRBJ1-1 gives the whole variable domain DAMVIQNPRYQVTQFGKPVTLSCSQTLNHNVMYWYQQKSSQAPKLLFHYYDKDFNNEADTPDNFQSRRPNTSFCFLDIRSPGLGDTAMYLCATRTGMNTEAFFGQGTRLTVV.

The chain uses TRBV27 and TRBJ1-5; tentatively, D is TRBD1 (6 bases). Germline V gives CDR1 MNHEY, CDR2 SMNVEV (reference sequence). V dropped 3 bases and J dropped 3 bases, with 12 bases sitting between them. This CDR3 comprises 15 residues. The CDR3 DNA is TGTGCCAGCAGTTTGGGGGCAGGGATCAATCAGCCCCAGCATTTT. It yields the protein CASSLGAGINQPQHF.

This clone came up once. This chain links TRBV30 with TRBJ1-2, with a weak D call TRBD1 (6 bases). The germline V gene has CDR1 GTSNPN and CDR2 SVGIG (reference sequence). The CDR3 runs 14 residues. V lost 7 bases, J lost 4 bases, and 19 bases lay in between. This chain's CDR3 is CASSTQGIGYGYTF. The CDR3 DNA reads as TGTGCCTCTTCAACGCAGGGGATAGGCTATGGCTACACCTTC.

There are a few counts of this clone. CDR3 protein: CASSVEGQGAYSPLHF. For the CDR3, the DNA is TGTGCCAGCAGCGTAGAGGGACAGGGGGCTTATTCACCCCTCCACTTT. The V and J genes are TRBV9 and TRBJ1-6; 12 bases match TRBD1. The length of the CDR3 is 16 residues. Germline V gives CDR1 SGDLS, CDR2 YYNGEE. Trimming removed 0 bases from V and 8 bases from J; junction bases left unmatched: 3.

The chain uses TRBV7-9 and TRBJ1-1; a weak D match, TRBD1 (5 bases). The CDR3 covers 14 residues. Germline V lookup: CDR1 SEHNR, CDR2 FQNEAQ (reference sequence). V lost 6 bases and J lost 1, with 12 bases in between. CDR3 sequence reads: CASSSSQGNTEAFF. In nucleotides, the CDR3 is TGTGCCAGCAGTTCCTCCCAGGGGAACACTGAAGCTTTCTTT. Variable domain in full (rest from reference TRBV7-9 and TRBJ1-1): DTGVSQNPRHKITKRGQNVTFRCDPISEHNRLYWYRQTLGQGPEFLTYFQNEAQLEKSRLLSDRFSAERPKGSFSTLEIQRTEQGDSAMYLCASSSSQGNTEAFFGQGTRLTVV.

The rearrangement links TRBV11-2 to TRBJ2-7; 7 nucleotides align to TRBD2. The germline V gene has CDR1 SGHAT and CDR2 FQNNGV. The J segment lost 0 bases and the V segment lost 5 bases, leaving 10 bases of the junction unmatched. The CDR3 runs 16 residues. CDR3 protein: CASSLLDGGSSYEQYF. CDR3 in DNA: TGTGCCAGCAGCCTCCTAGACGGGGGGAGCTCCTACGAGCAGTACTTC. Full variable domain (rest looked up from reference TRBV11-2 and TRBJ2-7): EAGVAQSPRYKIIEKRQSVAFWCNPISGHATLYWYQQILGQGPKLLIQFQNNGVVDDSQLPKDRFSAERLKGVDSTLKIQPAKLEDSAVYLCASSLLDGGSSYEQYFGPGTRLTVT.

This clone appeared a few times. The V call is TRBV5-4, the J call TRBJ1-3; 8 nucleotides agree with TRBD1. Trimming cost V 4 bases and J 2 bases; bases outside gene matches: 2. CDR3 size: 14 residues. Germline assignment: CDR1 SGHNT and CDR2 YYREEE (reference sequence). CDR3 DNA: TGTGCCAGCAGCGCGGGACAGGCTGGAAACACCATATATTTT. Translated: CASSAGQAGNTIYF. The complete variable domain, with remaining parts taken from reference TRBV5-4 and TRBJ1-3, reads ETGVTQSPTHLIKTRGQQVTLRCSSQSGHNTVSWYQQALGQGPQFIFQYYREEENGRGNFPPRFSGLQFPNYSSELNVNALELDDSALYLCASSAGQAGNTIYFGEGSWLTVV.